The TCR beta chain under discussion was sequenced for a study of T cells in Graves' hyperthyroidism and ophthalmopathy. Trimming shortened V by 7 bases and J by 6 bases, and 22 bases separated the two germline ends. CDR1 is LNHDA and CDR2 is SQIVND in the germline V gene (reference sequence). The CDR3 is made up of 16 amino acids. Amplification targeted TCR beta CDR3 regions from RNA transcripts. The HTBI set primed first-round TCR CDR3 RT-PCR. TCRdb independently ran MiXCR on the multiplex PCR reads; one entry per CDR3 protein. The table shows nearly 750,000 distinct CDR3 sequences, with approximately 36% occurring only once. Remarks on this clonotype: Its antigen is currently unknown.

Uncontrolled infection, other autoimmune disease, pregnancy or lactation led to exclusion. Whole-study findings and limits: The model foresaw ophthalmopathy a median about 6.5 months prior to onset. Expanded thyroid clonotypes (above 0.001) were mostly also found in blood.

The sequencing input was blood. The source is a woman between 35 and 50 years old with Graves' hyperthyroidism. The genes are TRBV19 and TRBJ1-5; possibly TRBD1 for D (5 bases). CDR3 DNA sequence: TGTGCCAGTACCACCGGCGGGGGATGGAATAGTCAGCCCCAGCATTTT. Translation: CASTTGGGWNSQPQHF.